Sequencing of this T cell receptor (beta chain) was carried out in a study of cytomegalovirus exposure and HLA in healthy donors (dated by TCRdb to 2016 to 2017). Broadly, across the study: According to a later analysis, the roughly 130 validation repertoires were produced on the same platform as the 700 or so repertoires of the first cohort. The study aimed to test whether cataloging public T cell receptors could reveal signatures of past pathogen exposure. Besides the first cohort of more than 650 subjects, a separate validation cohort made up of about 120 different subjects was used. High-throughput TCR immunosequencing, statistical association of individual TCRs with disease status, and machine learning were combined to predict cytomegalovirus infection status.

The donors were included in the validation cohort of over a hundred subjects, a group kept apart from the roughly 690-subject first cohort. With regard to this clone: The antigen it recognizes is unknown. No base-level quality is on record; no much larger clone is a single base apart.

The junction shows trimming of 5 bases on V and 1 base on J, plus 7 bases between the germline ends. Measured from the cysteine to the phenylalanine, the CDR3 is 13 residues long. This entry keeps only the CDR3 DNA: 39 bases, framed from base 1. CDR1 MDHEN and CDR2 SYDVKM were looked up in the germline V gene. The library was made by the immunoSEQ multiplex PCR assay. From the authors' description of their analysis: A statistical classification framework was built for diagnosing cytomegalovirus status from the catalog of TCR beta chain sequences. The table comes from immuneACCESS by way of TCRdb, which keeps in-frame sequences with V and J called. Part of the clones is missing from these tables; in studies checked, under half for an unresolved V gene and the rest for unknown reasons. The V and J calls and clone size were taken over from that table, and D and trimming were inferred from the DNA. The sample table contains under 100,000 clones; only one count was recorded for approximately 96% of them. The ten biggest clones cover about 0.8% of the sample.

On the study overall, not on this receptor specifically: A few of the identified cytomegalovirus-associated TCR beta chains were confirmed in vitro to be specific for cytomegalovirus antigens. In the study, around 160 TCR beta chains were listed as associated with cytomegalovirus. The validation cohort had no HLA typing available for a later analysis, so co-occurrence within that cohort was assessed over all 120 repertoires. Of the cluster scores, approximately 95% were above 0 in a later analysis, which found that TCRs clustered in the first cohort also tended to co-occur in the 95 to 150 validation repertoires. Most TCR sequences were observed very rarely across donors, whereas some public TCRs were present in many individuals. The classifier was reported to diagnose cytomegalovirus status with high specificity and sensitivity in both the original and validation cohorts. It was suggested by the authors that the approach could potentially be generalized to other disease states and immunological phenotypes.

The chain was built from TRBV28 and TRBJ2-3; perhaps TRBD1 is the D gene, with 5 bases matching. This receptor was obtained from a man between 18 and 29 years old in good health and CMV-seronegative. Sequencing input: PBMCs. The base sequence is TGTGCCAGCAGTATGACAGGCACAGATACGCAGTATTTT. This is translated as CASSMTGTDTQYF.